These 23 T cell receptor beta chains share one sample of origin, sequenced in a study of blood T cell repertoires in COVID-19. Generated by immunoSEQ multiplex PCR, the TCRdb table keeps only in-frame clones and is missing some. The repertoire holds 150,000 or so clones, just under 95% seen once, with 3.5% to 5% in the top ten. Sequencing was carried out using peripheral blood. The receptors were sampled from a woman aged 45-65 years with acute or convalescent COVID-19.

The chain combines TRBV18 with TRBJ1-6; D gene unclear. CDR3 length equals 16 residues. The germline V gene has CDR1 KGHSH and CDR2 LQKENI. Trimming took 4 bases from V and 5 from J, leaving 15 bases between them. The CDR3 spells CASSRGLPTNNSPLHF. The CDR3 region has the DNA TGTGCCAGCTCACGCGGACTACCAACTAATAATTCACCCCTCCACTTT.

The chain joins TRBV4-2 to TRBJ1-1; D is uncertain. V lost 0 bases and J lost 1, with 9 bases in between. The CDR3 contains 15 residues. Germline V gene lookup returns CDR1 LGHNA and CDR2 YNFKEQ. The CDR3, as DNA: TGTGCCAGCAGCCAAGATATAGGAGGGAACACTGAAGCTTTCTTT. Residues: CASSQDIGGNTEAFF.

V and J are TRBV6-5 and TRBJ2-7, with D uncertain. Per germline, CDR1 MNHEY and CDR2 SVGAGI. This CDR3 is 13 amino acids long. Between the trimmed V and J ends, which lost 10 bases and 2 bases, there was a span of 15 bases. The DNA of the CDR3 is TGTGCCACGCGACCCCCCCAGGCCTACGAGCAGTACTTC. Protein: CATRPPQAYEQYF.

V and J are TRBV19 and TRBJ2-3; 7 bases map to TRBD1. The germline V gene has CDR1 LNHDA and CDR2 SQIVND (reference sequence). CDR3 length: 13 residues. The V and J ends lost 6 bases and 2 bases, in that order; junction bases with no gene match: 2. The CDR3 here is CASRGQNTDTQYF. The DNA for the CDR3 is TGTGCCAGTAGGGGACAGAACACAGATACGCAGTATTTT.

The V and J genes are TRBV25-1 and TRBJ1-6; D is unclear. Germline V gene sequence: CDR1 MGHDK, CDR2 SYGVNS. V gave up 3 bases and J gave up 0 bases, with 9 bases separating them. CDR3 length: 16 amino acids. The CDR3 DNA reads as TGTGCCAGCAGTGATGAACAAAGCTCCTATAATTCACCCCTCCACTTT. Protein sequence: CASSDEQSSYNSPLHF.

In its sample, this clone was seen a few times. This chain joins TRBV20-1 and TRBJ1-6, with D unclear. Germline assignment: CDR1 DFQATT and CDR2 SNEGSKA (reference sequence). The CDR3 totals 15 residues. V lost 3 bases and J 0 bases, leaving 9 bases between the germline ends. This CDR3 reads CSASGESSYNSPLHF. CDR3 sequence (DNA): TGCAGTGCTAGTGGCGAAAGCTCCTATAATTCACCCCTCCACTTT.

The rearrangement joins TRBV15 to TRBJ1-5; the match to TRBD1 covers 7 bases. The V and J ends lost 2 bases and 4 bases, in that order; junction bases with no gene match: 17. The CDR3 covers 19 residues. CDR1 and CDR2 from the germline V gene are LNHNV and YYDKDF (reference sequence). This CDR3 reads CATSRYRDSTLGLNQPQHF. For the CDR3, the DNA is TGTGCCACCAGCAGATACCGGGACAGTACCCTCGGCCTGAATCAGCCCCAGCATTTT.

This clone was detected a few times. The CDR3 DNA follows: TGTGCCAGTTCGACCGGGGTGGGCACTGAAGCTTTCTTT. It encodes CASSTGVGTEAFF. The V and J genes are TRBV19 and TRBJ1-1, with D unclear. This CDR3 comprises 13 residues. In germline, CDR1 is LNHDA, CDR2 SQIVND (reference sequence). V lost 8 bases to trimming and J lost 4 bases, with 14 bases between them.

V usage is TRBV3-1 (or the pseudogene TRBV3-2) and J usage is TRBJ2-7; maybe TRBD2 (5 bases). V lost 3 bases and J 7 bases, leaving 13 bases between the germline ends. CDR1 is LGHDT and CDR2 is YNNKEL in the germline V gene (reference sequence). The CDR3 has 13 residues. CDR3: CASSQINTGEQYF. CDR3 bases: TGTGCCAGCAGCCAGATCAACACGGGGGAGCAGTACTTC.

This clone was seen once. The rearrangement joins TRBV5-1 to TRBJ2-7; TRBD2 matches 10 bases. V shed 4 bases, J shed 1 base, and the junction held 5 bases outside the gene matches. The CDR3 runs 15 residues. Germline CDR1 and CDR2: SGHRS and YFSETQ. The CDR3 bases are TGCGCCAGCAGCCCGCGGACTAGCGGTTCCTACGAGCAGTACTTC. It is translated as CASSPRTSGSYEQYF. Using reference TRBV5-1 and TRBJ2-7 for the parts outside the CDR3, the full variable domain is KAGVTQTPRYLIKTRGQQVTLSCSPISGHRSVSWYQQTPGQGLQFLFEYFSETQRNKGNFPGRFSGRQFSNSRSEMNVSTLELGDSALYLCASSPRTSGSYEQYFGPGTRLTVT.

This chain uses TRBV2 with TRBJ2-3, with 8 bases identical to TRBD1. Germline V gene data show CDR1 as SNHLY and CDR2 as FYNNEI. CDR3 size: 11 residues. V was pared by 4 bases and J by 13 bases, with 4 bases of the junction left unmatched. CDR3 coding DNA: TGTGCCAGCAGTGGGACAGGGTATGAGTATTTT. Translated, it gives CASSGTGYEYF.

The chain combines TRBV27 with TRBJ1-3; perhaps TRBD1 as D (6 bases). V lost 10 bases, J lost 0 bases, and 19 bases lay in between. CDR1 and CDR2 (germline): MNHEY, SMNVEV (reference sequence). The CDR3 consists of 16 residues. CDR3 protein: CATRARGADSGNTIYF. The DNA of the CDR3 is TGTGCCACCCGTGCGCGGGGGGCTGACTCTGGAAACACCATATATTTT.

V is TRBV28 and J is TRBJ1-3; TRBD1 matches at 7 bases. The CDR3 has 15 residues. V shed 5 bases and J 2 bases; nucleotides not matched to a gene: 6. Germline CDR1 is MDHEN and CDR2 is SYDVKM. CDR3 sequence: CASSPPGGTGNTIYF. The CDR3 bases are TGTGCCAGCAGTCCCCCAGGGGGAACTGGAAACACCATATATTTT.

The chain has TRBV4-1 and TRBJ1-5, with a possible D match to TRBD1 (5 bases). Deletions cut 4 bases from V and 2 bases from J, with 9 bases between. The CDR3 loop spans 14 amino acids. Germline CDR1 is MGHRA and CDR2 is YSYEKL. In DNA, the CDR3 is TGCGCCAGCAGCCGTCGGGGGGGCAATCAGCCCCAGCATTTT. As protein: CASSRRGGNQPQHF.

This clone has just one count. The genes are TRBV7-8 and TRBJ1-2, with D perhaps TRBD1 (5 bases). Germline V gives CDR1 SGHVS, CDR2 FQNEAQ. CDR3 length: 15 amino acids. V lost 5 bases to trimming and J lost 3 bases, with 16 bases between them. In DNA form, the CDR3 reads TGTGCCAGCAGCCCGTCCGGGGGAGGGGACTATGGCTACACCTTC. Amino acid sequence: CASSPSGGGDYGYTF. Drawing the rest from reference TRBV7-8 and TRBJ1-2, the complete variable domain is GAGVSQSPRYKVAKRGQDVALRCDPISGHVSLFWYQQALGQGPEFLTYFQNEAQLDKSGLPSDRFFAERPEGSVSTLKIQRTQQEDSAVYLCASSPSGGGDYGYTFGSGTRLTVV.

This chain connects TRBV19 to TRBJ2-3; D not resolved. Germline CDR1 and CDR2: LNHDA and SQIVND (reference sequence). V gave up 8 bases and J gave up 6 bases, with 15 bases separating them. The length of the CDR3 is 13 residues. The CDR3: CASSPRMADTQYF. In DNA, the CDR3 is TGTGCCAGTTCGCCGAGGATGGCGGATACGCAGTATTTT.

This chain uses TRBV27 with TRBJ1-6; a weak D match, TRBD1 (6 bases). V gave up 4 bases and J gave up 3 bases, with 13 bases separating them. CDR3 length equals 16 residues. In germline, CDR1 is MNHEY, CDR2 SMNVEV (reference sequence). CDR3 DNA sequence: TGTGCCAGCAGTTCCCGGGGGGCCATCTATAATTCACCCCTCCACTTT. Translated, it gives CASSSRGAIYNSPLHF.

This chain connects TRBV6-5 to TRBJ1-2; 8 bases line up with TRBD1. Trimming at V came to 5 bases and at J to 7 bases, leaving 9 bases not matched to a gene. The CDR3 has 14 amino acids. Germline lookup yields CDR1 MNHEY and CDR2 SVGAGI. The CDR3 sequence: CASSTTTGASGYTF. The CDR3 DNA reads TGTGCCAGCAGTACTACGACAGGGGCGAGTGGCTACACCTTC.

This clone was detected once. The chain recombines TRBV20-1 with TRBJ1-6; D is uncertain. Germline V gene data show CDR1 as DFQATT and CDR2 as SNEGSKA (reference sequence). V was shortened by 3 bases and J by 0 bases, with 12 bases between the two germline ends. This CDR3 is built from 16 residues. The DNA for the CDR3 is TGCAGTGCTAGTGGTTCGGAGAGCTCCTATAATTCACCCCTCCACTTT. Translation: CSASGSESSYNSPLHF.

V gene TRBV27 combines with J gene TRBJ1-2; a possible D gene is TRBD1 (5 bases). Per the germline V gene, CDR1 is MNHEY and CDR2 is SMNVEV (reference sequence). This CDR3 spans 16 amino acids. The germline V and J ends were trimmed by 5 bases and 1 base, with 17 bases remaining between them. CDR3 region: CASSPSWGGFNYGYTF. Written as DNA, the CDR3 is TGTGCCAGCAGTCCTAGCTGGGGGGGATTTAACTATGGCTACACCTTC.

The J gene is TRBJ1-4, the V gene TRBV6-5, with no clear D. CDR3 size: 14 residues. Trimming stripped 5 bases from V and 4 bases from J, with 11 bases between. CDR1 and CDR2 (germline): MNHEY, SVGAGI. The CDR3 protein is CASSTLVGNEKLFF. The CDR3 DNA reads as TGTGCCAGCAGTACTCTGGTCGGTAATGAAAAACTGTTTTTT.

The CDR3 DNA is TGTGCCAGCACCGCTTCGGGGGGGACTAGCGGCGGCAATGAGCAGTTCTTC. The encoded protein is CASTASGGTSGGNEQFF. The rearrangement joins TRBV5-6 to TRBJ2-1, with 11 bases fitting TRBD2. The CDR3 runs to 17 residues. V dropped 6 bases and J dropped 6; count of bases not matched to a gene: 14. Germline V gene data show CDR1 as SGHDT and CDR2 as YYEEEE. The entire variable domain, with the rest obtained from reference TRBV5-6 and TRBJ2-1, is as follows: DAGVTQSPTHLIKTRGQQVTLRCSPKSGHDTVSWYQQALGQGPQFIFQYYEEEERQRGNFPDRFSGHQFPNYSSELNVNALLLGDSALYLCASTASGGTSGGNEQFFGPGTRLTVL.

J is TRBJ1-1 and V is TRBV10-1; D is unclear. CDR3 length: 14 residues. Germline assignment: CDR1 WNHNN and CDR2 SYGVQD (reference sequence). The ends were cut back, 1 base at V and 5 bases at J, with 11 bases in the middle. CDR3 in amino acids: CASSEYPGGTEAFF. CDR3 nucleotides: TGCGCCAGCAGTGAGTACCCGGGTGGGACTGAAGCTTTCTTT.